These 6 T cell receptor beta chains were sequenced from one sample in a study of cytomegalovirus exposure and HLA in healthy donors. The study ran its PCR with 60 Vbeta and 13 Jbeta primers. Method: immunoSEQ multiplex PCR; TCRdb's copy keeps in-frame clones and lacks some. The table has under 200,000 clones, about 80% seen once. The sample taken for sequencing was PBMCs. The origin of the receptors is a man aged 50 to 59 in good health and CMV-seropositive.

This chain uses TRBV7-6 with TRBJ2-7; TRBD1 aligns across 8 bases. V was clipped by 5 bases and J by 2 bases; unmatched bases: 5. The CDR3 runs 14 residues. The germline CDR1 and CDR2 sequences are SGHVS and FNYEAQ. This CDR3 is CASSAGQGPYEQYF. DNA of the CDR3: TGTGCCAGCAGCGCCGGACAGGGTCCCTACGAGCAGTACTTC.

This clone was seen more than once but under ten times. The chain is built from TRBV9 and TRBJ1-1, with a tentative D call TRBD1 (5 bases). Trimming took off 0 bases at V and 7 bases at J, with 28 bases between the two ends. This CDR3 contains 19 residues. Germline assignment: CDR1 SGDLS and CDR2 YYNGEE. In DNA form, the CDR3 reads TGTGCCAGCAGCGTAGCAGGTTCGGGGGATCCGTCGAGCAAAATTGAAGCTTTCTTT. It is translated as CASSVAGSGDPSSKIEAFF.

The chain links TRBV7-9 to TRBJ1-2, with TRBD1 matching 9 bases. The ends lost 5 bases at V and 5 bases at J; junction bases unmatched: 18. Germline CDR1 and CDR2: SEHNR and FQNEAQ (reference sequence). This CDR3 contains 18 residues. CDR3 region: CASSRTSGQGSAWYGYTF. The DNA for the CDR3 is TGTGCCAGCAGCCGCACGTCGGGACAGGGTTCTGCGTGGTATGGCTACACCTTC.

V is TRBV5-1 and J is TRBJ2-1; 7 bases align to TRBD1. The germline CDR1 and CDR2 sequences are SGHRS and YFSETQ. CDR3 size: 18 residues. The V and J ends lost 0 bases and 6 bases, in that order; junction bases with no gene match: 15. CDR3 region: CASSLGFGQEISGNEQFF. The CDR3, as DNA: TGCGCCAGCAGCTTGGGTTTCGGACAGGAAATCTCGGGCAATGAGCAGTTCTTC.

The chain combines TRBV7-2 with TRBJ1-1; maybe TRBD1 (5 bases). Germline V gives CDR1 SGHTA, CDR2 FQGNSA. V was shortened by 5 bases and J by 6 bases, with 22 bases between the two germline ends. There are 16 residues in the CDR3. CDR3 bases: TGTGCCAGCAGCCCTCTTTCGTACGACAGAGCATCTGAAGCTTTCTTT. Translation gives CASSPLSYDRASEAFF.

A few counts support this clone. This chain connects TRBV7-2 to TRBJ1-5; possible D gene TRBD1, 5 bases. The V gene's germline CDR1 is SGHTA and CDR2 FQGNSA. V lost 5 bases and J lost 4, with 18 bases in between. This CDR3 has 16 residues. Here the CDR3 reads CASSPQAAGVNQPQHF. In DNA, the CDR3 is TGTGCCAGCAGCCCTCAGGCTGCGGGGGTGAATCAGCCCCAGCATTTT.